This T cell receptor (beta chain) was captured in a study of regulatory T cells in long-lasting Graves disease. The CDR3 covers 13 residues. Deletions cut 1 base from V and 3 bases from J, with 7 bases between. CDR1 and CDR2 from the germline V gene are SQVTM and ANQGSEA. This clonotype has only a few counts. Antigen unknown. Whole-study results and caveats: Segments TRBV28, TRBJ1-2 and TRBJ2-5 showed preferential usage in persistent disease. Clonotypes that were public and shared totalled a few thousand in persistent patients versus 850 to 1,000 in new patients.

Assembly of TCR beta libraries relied on iRepertoire HTBI primers together with Arm-PCR of CDR3 regions. Per the original methods: Among the samples, 60 or so TRBV and 14 to 15 TRBJ segments were identified. TCRdb reanalysed the multiplex PCR reads using MiXCR and keeps one entry per CDR3 protein. These V and J calls rely on TCRdb rather than the paper's analysis. The sample records around 450,000 distinct CDR3 sequences, around a fifth being singletons. The time point denotes: persistent/refractory GD, antithyroid drugs over 5 years with positive TRAb. PBMC-derived RNA was used for the TCR library. The source was peripheral blood mononuclear cells (PBMCs), collected when the disease was refractory, from a patient treated with antithyroid drugs. The receptor comes from a female donor with Graves disease. The chain combines TRBV29-1 with TRBJ1-5; D uncertain. CDR3 amino acids: CSVEGGANQPQHF. In DNA form, the CDR3 reads TGCAGCGTTGAAGGGGGAGCCAATCAGCCCCAGCATTTT. Looking up the rest from reference TRBV29-1 and TRBJ1-5 gives the full variable domain: SAVISQKPSRDICQRGTSLTIQCQVDSQVTMMFWYRQQPGQSLTLIATANQGSEATYESGFVIDKFPISRPNLTFSTLTVSNMSPEDSSIYLCSVEGGANQPQHFGDGTRLSIL.